The source of this T cell receptor beta chain is a study of blood T cell repertoires in COVID-19. Overall study: Samples came from the United States, Italy and Spain, spanning acute and convalescent COVID-19. In each case, the material was cDNA or gDNA derived from T cells, B-cell-depleted T cells, or PBMCs.

This CDR3 spans 17 amino acids. Germline-derived CDR1 and CDR2 are LGHDT and YNNKEL (reference sequence). Trimming cost V 3 bases and J 9 bases; bases outside gene matches: 15. Original methodology: Reference gene primers were amplified, and this amplification served to estimate nucleated cell counts. Clones were read by immunoSEQ multiplex PCR, and TCRdb kept only the in-frame ones, dropping some. That table is the source of V, J and clone size, and D and trimming were worked out from the DNA. This table has about 94,000 clones, about 80% appearing once. This clonotype was sampled from a woman aged 80 or over with acute or convalescent COVID-19. The sample taken for sequencing was peripheral blood. The chain joins TRBV3-1 (or the pseudogene TRBV3-2) to TRBJ2-1; 9 nucleotides match TRBD2. CDR3 nucleotide sequence: TGTGCCAGCAGCCATACAACTTGGCGGGGGGGCCCCGGTGAGCAGTTCTTC. This sequence encodes CASSHTTWRGGPGEQFF.